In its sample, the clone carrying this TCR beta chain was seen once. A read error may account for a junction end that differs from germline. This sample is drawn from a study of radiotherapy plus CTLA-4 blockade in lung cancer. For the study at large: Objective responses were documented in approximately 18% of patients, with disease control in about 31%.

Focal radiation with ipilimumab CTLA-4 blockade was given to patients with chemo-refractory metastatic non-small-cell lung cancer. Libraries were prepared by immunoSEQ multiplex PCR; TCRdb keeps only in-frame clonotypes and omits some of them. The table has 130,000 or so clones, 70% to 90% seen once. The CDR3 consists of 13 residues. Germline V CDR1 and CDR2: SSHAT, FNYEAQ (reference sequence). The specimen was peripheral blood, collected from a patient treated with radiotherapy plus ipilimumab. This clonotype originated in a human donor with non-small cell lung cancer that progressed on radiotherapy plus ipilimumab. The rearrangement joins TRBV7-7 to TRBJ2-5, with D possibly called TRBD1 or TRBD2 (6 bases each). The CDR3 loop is CASSLGGRETQYF. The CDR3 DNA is TGTGCTAGCAGCTTAGGGGGGAGGGAGACCCAGTACTTC. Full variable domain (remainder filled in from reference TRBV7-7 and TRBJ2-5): GAGVSQSPRYKVTKRGQDVTLRCDPISSHATLYWYQQALGQGPEFLTYFNYEAQPDKSGLPSDRFSAERPEGSISTLTIQRTEQRDSAMYRCASSLGGRETQYFGPGTRLLVL.